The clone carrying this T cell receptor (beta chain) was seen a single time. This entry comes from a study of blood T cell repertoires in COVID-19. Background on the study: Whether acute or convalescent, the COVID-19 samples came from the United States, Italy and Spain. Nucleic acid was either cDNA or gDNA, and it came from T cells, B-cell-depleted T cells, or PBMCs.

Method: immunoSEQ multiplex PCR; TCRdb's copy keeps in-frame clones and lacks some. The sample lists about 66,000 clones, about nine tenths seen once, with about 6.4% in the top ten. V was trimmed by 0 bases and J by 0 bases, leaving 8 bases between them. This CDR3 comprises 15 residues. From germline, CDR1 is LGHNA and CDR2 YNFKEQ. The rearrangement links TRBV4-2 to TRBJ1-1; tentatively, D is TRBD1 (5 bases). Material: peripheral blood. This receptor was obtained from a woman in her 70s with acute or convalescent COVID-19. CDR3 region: CASSQEKGLNTEAFF. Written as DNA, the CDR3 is TGTGCCAGCAGCCAAGAAAAGGGGCTGAACACTGAAGCTTTCTTT.